This passage covers 11 T cell receptor beta chains from one sample sequenced in a study of blood T cell repertoires in COVID-19. Only in-frame clones appear in the TCRdb table, and some are missing; sequencing was by immunoSEQ multiplex PCR. Of roughly 230,000 clones detected, around 83% appear once; the ten largest clones hold 6.6%. The sequencing input was PBMCs or T cells enriched from blood (not recorded which). Receptors originate from a woman aged 45-60 years who had been exposed to COVID-19.

This chain uses TRBV2 with TRBJ1-1; D is ambiguous. Germline CDR1 reads SNHLY; CDR2 reads FYNNEI. The CDR3 has 13 amino acids. V was cut by 2 bases and J by 4 bases, with 8 bases left in between. This CDR3 is CASSERGPTEAFF. The CDR3 DNA is TGTGCCAGCAGTGAACGGGGTCCCACTGAAGCTTTCTTT.

As for this clone: Other DNA sequences of this sample code for an identical CDR3. The chain links TRBV12-3 or TRBV12-4 to TRBJ1-5; TRBD1 aligns across 7 bases. V was pared by 6 bases and J by 5 bases, with 4 bases of the junction left unmatched. CDR3 length: 13 amino acids. The CDR3 spells CASSTQGYQPQHF. Here the CDR3 DNA reads TGTGCCAGCAGCACACAGGGGTATCAGCCCCAGCATTTT.

The chain combines TRBV5-4 with TRBJ2-7; TRBD1 agrees at 7 bases. Germline V gene lookup returns CDR1 SGHNT and CDR2 YYREEE (reference sequence). The CDR3 runs 14 residues. The trim removed 2 bases at V and 6 bases at J, leaving 8 bases unmatched. For the CDR3, the DNA is TGTGCCAGCAGCTTACAGGGGCGAAGAGGCGAGCAGTACTTC. This translates into CASSLQGRRGEQYF.

This clone occurred a few times. The chain carries TRBV12-3 or TRBV12-4 and TRBJ1-1; tentatively, D is TRBD1 (6 bases). CDR3 length equals 13 residues. Trimming left V 6 bases short and J 6 bases short, with 14 bases between. Here the CDR3 DNA reads TGTGCCAGCAGATCGAACAGGGTAGCTGAAGCTTTCTTT. Its protein product is CASRSNRVAEAFF.

This chain connects TRBV7-8 to TRBJ2-3; 8 nucleotides line up with TRBD2. CDR1 and CDR2 (germline): SGHVS, FQNEAQ. The CDR3 length is 16 residues. V gave up 5 bases and J gave up 1 base; unmatched junction bases: 8. The CDR3 loop reads CASSLSGEVGTDTQYF. The CDR3, as DNA: TGTGCCAGCAGCCTTAGCGGGGAGGTAGGCACAGATACGCAGTATTTT.

This chain connects TRBV2 to TRBJ1-3; perhaps TRBD1 as D (5 bases). Germline values: CDR1 SNHLY, CDR2 FYNNEI. V was trimmed by 7 bases and J by 0 bases, leaving 10 bases between them. This CDR3 has 14 residues. The CDR3 sequence is CASTEGLSGNTIYF. The CDR3 region has the DNA TGTGCCAGCACGGAGGGACTCTCTGGAAACACCATATATTTT. The whole variable domain, filled in from reference TRBV2 and TRBJ1-3, reads EPEVTQTPSHQVTQMGQEVILRCVPISNHLYFYWYRQILGQKVEFLVSFYNNEISEKSEIFDDQFSVERPDGSNFTLKIRSTKLEDSAMYFCASTEGLSGNTIYFGEGSWLTVV.

J is TRBJ2-2 and V is TRBV4-2; weak D call: TRBD1 (6 bases). The V end lost 1 base, the J end lost 5 bases, and 17 bases lay between the germline ends. CDR1 LGHNA and CDR2 YNFKEQ come from the germline V gene. This CDR3 has 17 residues. This CDR3 reads CASSQVLFRGDTGELFF. The CDR3 bases are TGTGCCAGCAGCCAAGTTCTCTTCAGGGGAGATACCGGGGAGCTGTTTTTT.

Concerning this clone itself: At one of its ends the junction is not consistent with the germline gene, which may arise from a read error. The chain has TRBV2 and TRBJ1-2; a possible D gene is TRBD1 (6 bases). CDR1 and CDR2 from the germline V gene are SNHLY and FYNNEI. The CDR3 contains 12 residues. This CDR3 reads CASSVPPPGVFF. CDR3 DNA sequence: TGTGCCAGCAGTGTGCCCCCACCAGGGGTGTTCTTC. Using reference TRBV2 and TRBJ1-2 for the parts outside the CDR3, the full variable domain is EPEVTQTPSHQVTQMGQEVILRCVPISNHLYFYWYRQILGQKVEFLVSFYNNEISEKSEIFDDQFSVERPDGSNFTLKIRSTKLEDSAMYFCASSVPPPGVFFGSGTRLTVV.

This clone was counted only a few times. J is TRBJ2-1 and V is TRBV19; tentative D call: TRBD2 (5 bases). Trimming took off 5 bases at V and 3 bases at J, with 8 bases between the two ends. This CDR3 is 13 amino acids long. From germline, CDR1 is LNHDA and CDR2 SQIVND (reference sequence). The CDR3 sequence: CASSSGGYNEQFF. The CDR3 DNA reads as TGTGCCAGTAGTTCCGGAGGCTACAATGAGCAGTTCTTC.

This clone was seen more than once but under ten times. The rearrangement links TRBV28 to TRBJ1-1, with 8 bases identical to TRBD1. CDR3 length: 12 amino acids. Germline V gene data show CDR1 as MDHEN and CDR2 as SYDVKM. V lost 7 bases and J lost 5; bases outside the gene matches: 3. This CDR3 is CASNTGGTEAFF. The CDR3 nucleotides are TGTGCCAGCAATACAGGGGGTACTGAAGCTTTCTTT.

This chain connects TRBV6-2 or TRBV6-3 to TRBJ2-1; the match to TRBD2 covers 11 bases. V lost 4 bases to trimming and J lost 10 bases; unmatched junction nucleotides: 9. This CDR3 region has 15 residues. Germline V gene data show CDR1 as MNHEY and CDR2 as SVGEGT. The CDR3 DNA follows: TGTGCCAGCAGTTTCGGGACTAGCGGCCTGGGCGAGCAGTTCTTC. As protein: CASSFGTSGLGEQFF.